This TCR beta chain was identified in a study of T cells after yellow fever vaccination. Findings and caveats of the study: The booster saw the reappearance of most primary-vaccination clones (approximately 96% CD4, 88% CD8).

TCRdb re-called the 5' RACE reads through MiXCR, storing one row per CDR3 protein. The repertoire includes about 400,000 distinct CDR3 sequences, roughly 10% of them detected once, and 18% sits in the top ten. This clonotype was recorded a few times. Its specificity is not known. V lost 2 bases and J lost 9, with 14 bases in between. Per the germline V gene, CDR1 is DFQATT and CDR2 is SNEGSKA (reference sequence). CDR3 length equals 13 residues. The clonotype originates from a young man who received the YFV17D yellow fever vaccine. The sequencing here drew on PBMCs, taken on the day of the first yellow fever vaccination. J is TRBJ2-1 and V is TRBV20-1; no reliable D call. CDR3 nucleotide sequence: TGCAGTGCTAGAATGCCCCGTCGGAGTGAGCAGTTCTTC. Amino acids: CSARMPRRSEQFF.